The TCR beta chain described here comes from a study of PD-L1 blockade in urothelial cancer. For the study at large: Male patients with bladder-origin urothelial cancer numbered about 85% of the 29. The researchers analyzed blood 3 weeks (second dose) and 6 weeks after treatment start. Findings and limits, study-wide: Prediction of better survival came from below-median pretreatment blood TCR clonality. Durable benefit accompanied greater 3-week expansion of tumor-associated blood clones.

TCRdb's table, derived via immunoSEQ multiplex PCR, lists solely in-frame clones and lacks some. The sample has some 43,000 clones, around 82% seen once. Time point noted: pretreatment peripheral blood. In its sample, this clone was seen once. Its specificity is not known. The specimen was PBMCs, collected around atezolizumab (anti-PD-L1) treatment. This sequence originates from a man between 60 and 75 years old with urothelial cancer.

The CDR3, as DNA: TGTGCCAGCAGCTTAATGGCTAGCGGGGCCTACGAGCAGTACTTC. Amino acids: CASSLMASGAYEQYF. The chain uses TRBV7-2 and TRBJ2-7; 9 bases line up with TRBD2. The CDR3 loop spans 15 amino acids. Per germline, CDR1 SGHTA and CDR2 FQGNSA. V lost 2 bases and J lost 2; bases outside the gene matches: 4.